The clone carrying this T cell receptor (beta chain) was observed many times. Antigen: not known. TCR beta CDR3 regions were amplified from RNA transcripts. Researchers ran a first-round RT-PCR on the TCR CDR3 using the HTBI primer set. TCRdb re-analysed the multiplex PCR reads in MiXCR, keeping a single row per CDR3 protein. The sample includes around 180,000 distinct CDR3 sequences, over 15% of them seen just once. With a duration under 2 months, the hyperthyroidism was newly diagnosed in patients aged 18 to 65. These data come from a study of T cells in Graves' hyperthyroidism and ophthalmopathy. Study outcomes and limitations: Researchers report that a 13 V-J model separated ophthalmopathy from stable hyperthyroidism. Ophthalmopathy got predicted by the model a median approximately six months before its onset.

The CDR3 has 16 amino acids. Germline V gene data show CDR1 as SEHNR and CDR2 as FQNEAQ (reference sequence). The V gene lost 3 bases and the J gene lost 1 base, with 16 bases spanning the gap. The chain is built from TRBV7-9 and TRBJ2-7, with D tentatively TRBD1 or TRBD2 (5 bases each). The sample consisted of blood. The clonotype comes from a woman in her fifties or sixties with Graves' hyperthyroidism. In DNA, the CDR3 is TGTGCCAGCAGCTTCAGCGGCAGGGCGGATTCCTACGAGCAGTACTTC. The encoded protein is CASSFSGRADSYEQYF.